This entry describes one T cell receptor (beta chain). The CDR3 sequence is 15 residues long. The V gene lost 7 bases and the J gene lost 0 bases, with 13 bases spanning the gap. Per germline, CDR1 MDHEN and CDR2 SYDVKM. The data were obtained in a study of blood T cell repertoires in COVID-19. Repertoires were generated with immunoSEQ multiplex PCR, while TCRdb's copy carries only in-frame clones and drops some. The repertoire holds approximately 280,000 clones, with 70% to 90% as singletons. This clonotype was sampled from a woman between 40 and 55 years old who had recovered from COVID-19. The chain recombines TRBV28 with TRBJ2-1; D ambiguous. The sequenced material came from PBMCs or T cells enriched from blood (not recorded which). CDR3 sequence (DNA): TGTGCCAGCACCTTGATTACGAGCTCCTACAATGAGCAGTTCTTC. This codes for CASTLITSSYNEQFF.